Included here is one TCR beta chain sequence, with context. The antigen it binds to is not known. No quality values exist for individual bases; no much larger clone is one base distant. Genomic DNA was extracted from sorted cells for sequencing of the TCRbeta CDR3 region. The immunoSEQ Assay was used to sequence the TCRbeta CDR3 regions. The source is immuneACCESS, and TCRdb retained only in-frame sequences with V and J called. Part of the clones is not carried over; for the studies checked, unresolved V genes explain less than half of this, and the remainder is unexplained. The sample table shows some 70,000 clones, and roughly 90% are seen once. The top ten hold around 8.2% of the sample. Patients with autoimmune disease history or receiving systemic immunosuppression were excluded from the trial. Peripheral blood for TCR sequencing was drawn from every dose cohort at baseline, at cycle 4 day 1 and at cycle 7 day 1. The samples were drawn from a first-in-human, open-label, multicenter phase I dose-escalation trial of ivuxolimab. Adults with locally advanced or metastatic melanoma, renal cell, hepatocellular, or head and neck squamous cell carcinoma were enrolled in the trial. Before TCR sequencing, CD4+ and CD8+ T cells were separately sorted from peripheral blood.

The data originate from a study of OX40 agonist ivuxolimab in advanced cancers. Broadly, across the study: Ivuxolimab was an agonistic, fully human IgG2 monoclonal antibody directed against OX40 (CD134), a costimulatory receptor. Prior anti-PD-1, anti-PD-L1 or anti-CTLA-4 therapy was permitted, and checkpoint inhibitors had been received by less than 45% of dose-escalation patients. Peripheral TCRbeta sequencing was intended to test whether TCR sequence diversity was altered and clonal T-cell expansion was caused by ivuxolimab. The paper describes the monotherapy dose-escalation part (N = 52 patients) of the phase I trial of ivuxolimab. Of the 52 patients in dose escalation, about 20 had hepatocellular carcinoma, about 15 had melanoma, 9 had renal cell carcinoma and 9 had head and neck cancer. Intravenous ivuxolimab was administered to patients every 2 weeks at six dose levels: 0.01, 0.1, 0.3, 1.5, 3 and 10 mg/kg. Partial responses occurred in three dose-escalation patients: two with cutaneous melanoma and one with hepatocellular carcinoma. A male proportion of around 83% and a mean age of 60 years, ranging from roughly 23 to 80, were recorded for the dose-escalation cohort.

Results the study describes overall, beyond this receptor: Antigen specificity was not determined for the clonally expanded peripheral T cells. After ivuxolimab, CD8+ T cells had more expanded clones than CD4+ T cells on average. Low levels of normalized T-cell clonal expansion were also seen in some patients who did not respond. In the 0.1-3.0 mg/kg groups, partial responders had among the lowest normalized peripheral clonal expansion, particularly in CD8+ T cells. At doses of 0.1 to 3.0 mg/kg, clonal expansion of both CD4+ and CD8+ blood T cells was observed from baseline to week 6.

Measured from the cysteine to the phenylalanine, the CDR3 is 14 residues long. Just CDR3 DNA is preserved here, 42 bases in frame from base 1. CDR1 and CDR2, looked up from the germline V gene, are SGHNT and YENEEA. V and J lose 5 bases and 6 bases, and a span of 16 bases separates them. This sample comprised CD4+ or CD8+ T cells sorted from blood, obtained in a trial of the OX40 agonist ivuxolimab. The V and J segments used are TRBV11-3 and TRBJ2-5; TRBD2 is perhaps the D gene, given 6 matching bases. This TCR came from an adult with an advanced solid tumor such as melanoma, head and neck, liver or kidney cancer. The nucleotides are TGTGCCAGCAGCCCCCCGGGACTCCCGCAGACCCAGTACTTC. Translated, this is CASSPPGLPQTQYF.